Described below is a single T cell receptor (beta chain) sequence and its context. Only a few counts were recorded for this clonotype. The specificity of this receptor is unknown. No qualities accompany the bases; no much larger clone lies one base away. CDR1 DFQATT and CDR2 SNEGSKA are derived from the germline V gene (reference sequence). Trimmed from V: 4 bases; trimmed from J: 0 bases; junction bases lacking a gene match: 23. There are 22 amino acids in the CDR3, from cysteine to phenylalanine inclusive. CDR3 DNA only is kept here, 66 bases in frame from base 1. Data came from an Illumina HiSeq 2500. Quantitative 5'-RACE with molecular barcodes was the method used to prepare the TCR beta libraries. Per the authors' processing: A new computational method, built on a probabilistic model of VDJ rearrangement, was used to identify disease-linked TCR variants. Starting from the raw public reads, TCRdb applied fastp trimming at Q25, assembled clones with MiXCR and retained in-frame beta chains. A single entry per CDR3 protein holds the most common genes and DNA from its merged rows. The V and J calls and clone size come from TCRdb's table, not from the authors' own analysis. The sample profile shows approximately 150,000 distinct CDR3 sequences; under 35% of them were found once. The top ten constitute 6% of the sample.

Synovial fluid samples were paired with blood samples taken from the same ankylosing spondylitis patients. The data derive from a study of CD8 T cells in ankylosing spondylitis (dated by TCRdb to the late 2010s). About the investigation overall: T cell receptor beta repertoires were profiled in healthy donors and ankylosing spondylitis patients so that disease-linked TCR variants could be found. The whole study cohort included 108 healthy donors and over 20 ankylosing spondylitis patients. Peripheral blood was sampled, and synovial fluid was additionally collected from ankylosing spondylitis patients.

Overall study outcomes, separate from this receptor: In peripheral blood, the disease-linked clones were found at relatively low frequencies and had a CD8+ phenotype. Some motif variants had previously been reported in the synovial fluid and blood of reactive arthritis patients, which suggests shared mechanisms of disease initiation. The disease-linked clones were reported to be significantly enriched in matched synovial fluid samples from ankylosing spondylitis patients. Blood from ankylosing spondylitis patients appeared to be characterized by a TCR beta motif made up of several highly homologous amino acid variants.

The material sequenced was synovial fluid, either unsorted or a sorted T cell fraction (not recorded which). The receptor was derived from a male donor with ankylosing spondylitis. This receptor chain uses TRBV20-1 and TRBJ2-2; 10 bases in the middle match TRBD2. The nucleotide sequence reads as follows: TGCAGTGCTACCCCCATGACTAGCGGGCGAGCGGGATTACTCGCGAACACCGGGGAGCTGTTTTTT. Translated, this is CSATPMTSGRAGLLANTGELFF.